The entry that follows covers one T cell receptor beta chain sequence. Its target is not known. These data come from a study of blood T cells in healthy people across ages. This CDR3 is 14 amino acids long. V lost 10 bases and J 8 bases, leaving 23 bases between the germline ends. For the second PCR, which ran for about 6 to 11 cycles, a sample-barcoded 5' primer and a J-beta primer mix were used. One entry per CDR3 protein, called by TCRdb with MiXCR from the 5' RACE reads. This table holds almost 800,000 distinct CDR3 sequences, 55% to 70% found once. Study-level findings and limits: In these data, TCR beta diversity tracked strongly with naive T cell percentage. In long-lived donors, naive CD4+ cell counts and diversity exceeded those of aged donors.

V is TRBV12-3 or TRBV12-4 and J is TRBJ1-1; D gene unclear. Sequenced sample: blood. The TCR was taken from a man aged 25 to 40 in good health. The CDR3: CATNRPMAGPEAFF. The CDR3 bases are TGTGCCACTAACCGGCCCATGGCGGGCCCCGAAGCTTTCTTT.